The sequence of this TCR beta chain was determined in a study of blood T cell repertoires in COVID-19. Study overall: The analysed material was cDNA or gDNA that came from T cells, B-cell-depleted T cells, or PBMCs.

CDR1 and CDR2 (germline): SGHTA, FQGNSA. This CDR3 has 17 residues. Trimming at V came to 0 bases and at J to 5 bases, leaving 8 bases not matched to a gene. Living in about two dozen US areas, the participants were between 18 and 89 years of age. Original analysis: Amplification of reference gene primers was used by the study to estimate nucleated cell counts. Assay: immunoSEQ multiplex PCR; the TCRdb copy retains only in-frame clones and omits some. V and J calls and clone size are those listed in that table; D and trimming were worked out from the DNA. The sample holds about 270,000 clones, around nine tenths seen once.

The sample comprised PBMCs or T cells enriched from blood (not recorded which). The chain joins TRBV7-2 to TRBJ2-5, with 11 bases fitting TRBD2. The sequence derives from a woman in her late teens or twenties who had recovered from COVID-19. The CDR3 region is CASSLALLAGGRETQYF. The CDR3 bases are TGTGCCAGCAGCTTAGCGCTCCTAGCGGGGGGCCGGGAGACCCAGTACTTC.